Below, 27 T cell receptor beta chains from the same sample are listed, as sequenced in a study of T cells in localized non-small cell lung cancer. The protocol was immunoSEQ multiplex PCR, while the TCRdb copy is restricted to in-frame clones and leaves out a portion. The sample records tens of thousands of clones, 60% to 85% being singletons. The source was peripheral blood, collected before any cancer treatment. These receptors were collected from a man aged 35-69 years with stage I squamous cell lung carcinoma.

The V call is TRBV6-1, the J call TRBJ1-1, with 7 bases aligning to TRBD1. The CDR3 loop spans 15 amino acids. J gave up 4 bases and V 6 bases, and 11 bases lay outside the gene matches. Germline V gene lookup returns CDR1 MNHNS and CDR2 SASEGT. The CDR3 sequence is CASRPIQGWVTEAFF. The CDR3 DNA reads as TGTGCCAGCAGACCGATACAGGGGTGGGTCACTGAAGCTTTCTTT.

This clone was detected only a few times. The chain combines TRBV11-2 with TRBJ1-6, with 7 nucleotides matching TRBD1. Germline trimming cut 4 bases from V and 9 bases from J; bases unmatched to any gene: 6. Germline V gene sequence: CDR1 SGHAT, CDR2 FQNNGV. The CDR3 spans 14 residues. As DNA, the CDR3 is TGTGCCAGCAGCTCCGACAGGGTTAGTTCACCCCTCCACTTT. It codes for CASSSDRVSSPLHF.

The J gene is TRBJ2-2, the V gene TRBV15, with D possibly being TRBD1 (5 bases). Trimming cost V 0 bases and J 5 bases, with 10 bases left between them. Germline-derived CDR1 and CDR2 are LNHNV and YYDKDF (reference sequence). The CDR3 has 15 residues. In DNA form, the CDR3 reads TGTGCCACCAGCAGAGAAGATCCAGGGACCGGGGAGCTGTTTTTT. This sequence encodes CATSREDPGTGELFF.

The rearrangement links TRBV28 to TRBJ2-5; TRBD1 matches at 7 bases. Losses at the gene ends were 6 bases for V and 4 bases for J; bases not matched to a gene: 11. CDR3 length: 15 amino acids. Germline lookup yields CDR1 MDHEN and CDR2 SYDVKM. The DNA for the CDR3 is TGTGCCAGCAGCACTACAGGGGAAGAAAGAGAGACCCAGTACTTC. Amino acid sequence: CASSTTGEERETQYF. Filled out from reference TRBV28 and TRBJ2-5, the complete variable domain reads DVKVTQSSRYLVKRTGEKVFLECVQDMDHENMFWYRQDPGLGLRLIYFSYDVKMKEKGDIPEGYSVSREKKERFSLILESASTNQTSMYLCASSTTGEERETQYFGPGTRLLVL.

CDR3 in amino acids: CASSSLAGELFF. In DNA form, the CDR3 reads TGTGCCAGCAGCTCCTTAGCCGGGGAGCTGTTTTTT. V and J are TRBV7-2 and TRBJ2-2, with D unresolved. The CDR3 runs 12 residues. Between the trimmed V and J ends, which lost 4 bases and 6 bases, there was a span of 6 bases. Per the germline V gene, CDR1 is SGHTA and CDR2 is FQGNSA.

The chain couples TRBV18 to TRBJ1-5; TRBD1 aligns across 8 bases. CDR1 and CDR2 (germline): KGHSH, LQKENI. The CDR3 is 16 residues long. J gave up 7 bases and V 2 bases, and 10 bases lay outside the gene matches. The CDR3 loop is CASSPSAGGAEQPQHF. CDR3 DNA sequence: TGTGCCAGCTCACCATCAGCAGGGGGCGCAGAGCAGCCCCAGCATTTT.

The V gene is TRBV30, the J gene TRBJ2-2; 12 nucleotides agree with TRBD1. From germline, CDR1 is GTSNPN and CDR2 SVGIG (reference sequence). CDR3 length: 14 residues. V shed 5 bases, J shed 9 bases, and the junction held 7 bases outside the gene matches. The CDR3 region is CAWDRDRGRRELFF. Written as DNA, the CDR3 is TGTGCCTGGGACCGGGACAGGGGGCGCCGGGAGCTGTTTTTT.

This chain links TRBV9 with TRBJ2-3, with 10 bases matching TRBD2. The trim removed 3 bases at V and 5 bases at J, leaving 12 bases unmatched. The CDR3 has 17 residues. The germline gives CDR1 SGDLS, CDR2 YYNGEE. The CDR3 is CASSALPSGGPGDTQYF. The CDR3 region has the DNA TGTGCCAGCAGCGCCCTCCCTAGCGGGGGCCCGGGAGATACGCAGTATTTT.

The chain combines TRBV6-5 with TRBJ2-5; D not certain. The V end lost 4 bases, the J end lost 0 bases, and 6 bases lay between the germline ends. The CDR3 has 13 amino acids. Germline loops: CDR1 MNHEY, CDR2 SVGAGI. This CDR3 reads CASSSSHQETQYF. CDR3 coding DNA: TGTGCCAGCAGTTCGTCCCACCAAGAGACCCAGTACTTC.

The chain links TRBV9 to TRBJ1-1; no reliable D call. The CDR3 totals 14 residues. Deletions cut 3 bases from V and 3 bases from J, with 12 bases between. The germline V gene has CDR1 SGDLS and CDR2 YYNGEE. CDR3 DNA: TGTGCCAGCAGCGCAGGAGGCCGGGACACTGAAGCTTTCTTT. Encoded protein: CASSAGGRDTEAFF.

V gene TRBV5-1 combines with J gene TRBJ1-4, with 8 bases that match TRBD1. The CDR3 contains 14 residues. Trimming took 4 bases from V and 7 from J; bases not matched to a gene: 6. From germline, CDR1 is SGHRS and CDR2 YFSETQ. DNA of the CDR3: TGCGCCAGCAGCCTCCAGGGGGCGCCTGAAAAACTGTTTTTT. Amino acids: CASSLQGAPEKLFF.

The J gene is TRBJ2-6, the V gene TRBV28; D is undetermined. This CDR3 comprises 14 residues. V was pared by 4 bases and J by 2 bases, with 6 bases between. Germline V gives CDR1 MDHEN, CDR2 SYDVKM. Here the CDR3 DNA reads TGTGCCAGCAGTTCGTGGACTGGGGCCAACGTCCTGACTTTC. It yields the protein CASSSWTGANVLTF. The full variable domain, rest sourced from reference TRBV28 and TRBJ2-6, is DVKVTQSSRYLVKRTGEKVFLECVQDMDHENMFWYRQDPGLGLRLIYFSYDVKMKEKGDIPEGYSVSREKKERFSLILESASTNQTSMYLCASSSWTGANVLTFGAGSRLTVL.

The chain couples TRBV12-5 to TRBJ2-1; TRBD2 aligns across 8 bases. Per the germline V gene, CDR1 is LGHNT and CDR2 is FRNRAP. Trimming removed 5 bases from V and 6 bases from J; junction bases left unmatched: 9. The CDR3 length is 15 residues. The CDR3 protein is CASGAPGLGPNEQFF. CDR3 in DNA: TGTGCTAGTGGTGCACCGGGACTAGGCCCCAATGAGCAGTTCTTC.

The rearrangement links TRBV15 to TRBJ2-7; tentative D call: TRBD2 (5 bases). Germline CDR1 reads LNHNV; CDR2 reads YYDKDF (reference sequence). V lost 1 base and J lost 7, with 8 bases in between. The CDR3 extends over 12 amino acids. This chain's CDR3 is CATSRVSGEQYF. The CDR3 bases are TGTGCCACCAGCAGAGTCTCGGGAGAGCAGTACTTC.

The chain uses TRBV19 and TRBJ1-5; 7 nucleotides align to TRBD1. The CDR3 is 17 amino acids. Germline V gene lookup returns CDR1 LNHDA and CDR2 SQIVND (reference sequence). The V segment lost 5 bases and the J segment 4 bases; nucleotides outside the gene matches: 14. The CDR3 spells CASSPRYDRVGNQPQHF. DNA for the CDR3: TGTGCCAGTAGTCCCAGATACGACAGGGTAGGGAATCAGCCCCAGCATTTT.

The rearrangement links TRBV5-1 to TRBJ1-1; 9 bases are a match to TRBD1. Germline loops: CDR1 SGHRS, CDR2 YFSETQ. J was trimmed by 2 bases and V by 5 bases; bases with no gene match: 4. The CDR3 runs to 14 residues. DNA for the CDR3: TGCGCCAGCAGAAGGGACAGGGTAAACACTGAAGCTTTCTTT. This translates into CASRRDRVNTEAFF.

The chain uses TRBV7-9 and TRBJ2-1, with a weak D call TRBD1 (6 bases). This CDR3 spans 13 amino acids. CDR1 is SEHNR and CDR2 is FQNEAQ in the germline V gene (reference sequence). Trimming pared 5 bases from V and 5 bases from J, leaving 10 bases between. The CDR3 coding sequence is TGTGCCAGCAGCCAGGACAGAGACAATGAGCAGTTCTTC. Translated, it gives CASSQDRDNEQFF.

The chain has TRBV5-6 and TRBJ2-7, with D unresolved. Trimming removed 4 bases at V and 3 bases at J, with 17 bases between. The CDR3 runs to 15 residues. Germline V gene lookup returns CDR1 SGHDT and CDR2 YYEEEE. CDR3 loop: CASSPDPTNYYEQYF. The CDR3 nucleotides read TGTGCCAGCAGCCCCGATCCCACCAATTACTACGAGCAGTACTTC. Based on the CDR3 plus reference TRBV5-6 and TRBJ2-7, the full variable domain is DAGVTQSPTHLIKTRGQQVTLRCSPKSGHDTVSWYQQALGQGPQFIFQYYEEEERQRGNFPDRFSGHQFPNYSSELNVNALLLGDSALYLCASSPDPTNYYEQYFGPGTRLTVT.

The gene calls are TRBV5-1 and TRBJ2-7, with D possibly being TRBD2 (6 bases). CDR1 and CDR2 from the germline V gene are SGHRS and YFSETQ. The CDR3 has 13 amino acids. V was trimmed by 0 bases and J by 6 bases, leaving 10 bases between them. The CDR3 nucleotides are TGCGCCAGCAGCTTGGTAGGCGGGATCGAGCAGTACTTC. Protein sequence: CASSLVGGIEQYF.

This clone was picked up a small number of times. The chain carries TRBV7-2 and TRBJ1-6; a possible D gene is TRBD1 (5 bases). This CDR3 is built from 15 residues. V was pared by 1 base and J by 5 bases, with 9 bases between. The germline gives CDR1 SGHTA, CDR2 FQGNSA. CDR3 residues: CASSLGGFDNSPLHF. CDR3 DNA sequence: TGTGCCAGCAGCTTAGGGGGGTTCGATAATTCACCCCTCCACTTT.

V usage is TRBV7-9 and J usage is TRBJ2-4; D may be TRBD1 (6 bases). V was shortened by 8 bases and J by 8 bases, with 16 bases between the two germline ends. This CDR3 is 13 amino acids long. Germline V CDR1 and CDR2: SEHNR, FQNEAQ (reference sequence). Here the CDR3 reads CASSLRGADIQYF. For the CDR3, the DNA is TGTGCCAGCTCCCTCAGGGGTGCGGACATTCAGTACTTC.

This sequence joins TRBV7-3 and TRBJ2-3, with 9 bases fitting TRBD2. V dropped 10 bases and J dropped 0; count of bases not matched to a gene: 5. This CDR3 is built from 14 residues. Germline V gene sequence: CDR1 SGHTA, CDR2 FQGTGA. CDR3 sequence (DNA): TGTGCCACAAAGACTAGCGGAAGCACAGATACGCAGTATTTT. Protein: CATKTSGSTDTQYF.

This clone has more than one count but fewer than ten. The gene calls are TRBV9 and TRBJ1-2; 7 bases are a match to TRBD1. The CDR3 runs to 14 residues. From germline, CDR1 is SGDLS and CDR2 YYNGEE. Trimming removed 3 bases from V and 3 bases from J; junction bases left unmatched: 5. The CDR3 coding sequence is TGTGCCAGCAGCGGCATACAGGGGCACTATGGCTACACCTTC. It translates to CASSGIQGHYGYTF. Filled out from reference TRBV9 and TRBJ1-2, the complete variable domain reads DSGVTQTPKHLITATGQRVTLRCSPRSGDLSVYWYQQSLDQGLQFLIQYYNGEERAKGNILERFSAQQFPDLHSELNLSSLELGDSALYFCASSGIQGHYGYTFGSGTRLTVV.

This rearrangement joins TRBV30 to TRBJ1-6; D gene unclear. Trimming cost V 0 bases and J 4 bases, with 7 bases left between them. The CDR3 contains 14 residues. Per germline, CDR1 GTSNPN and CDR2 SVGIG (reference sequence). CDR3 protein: CAWSVRRYNSPLHF. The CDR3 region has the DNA TGTGCCTGGAGTGTAAGACGGTATAATTCACCCCTCCACTTT.

The CDR3 spells CASSYSGSGEKLFF. The DNA of the CDR3 is TGTGCCAGCAGTTATTCCGGATCGGGGGAAAAACTGTTTTTT. The genes are TRBV27 and TRBJ1-4; D not resolved. CDR1 and CDR2 from the germline V gene are MNHEY and SMNVEV (reference sequence). The V and J ends lost 4 bases and 8 bases respectively, with 14 bases between them. This CDR3 contains 14 residues.

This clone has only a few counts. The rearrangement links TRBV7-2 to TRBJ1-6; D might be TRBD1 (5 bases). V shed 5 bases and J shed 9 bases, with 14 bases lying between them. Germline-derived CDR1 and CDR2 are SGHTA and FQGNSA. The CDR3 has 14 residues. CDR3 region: CASSPQGNGSPLHF. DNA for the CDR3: TGTGCCAGCAGCCCGCAGGGAAATGGTTCACCCCTCCACTTT.

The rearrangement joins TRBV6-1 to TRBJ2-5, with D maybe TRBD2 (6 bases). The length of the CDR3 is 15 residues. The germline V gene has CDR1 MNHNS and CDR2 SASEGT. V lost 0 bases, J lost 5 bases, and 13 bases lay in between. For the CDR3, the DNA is TGTGCCAGCAGTGAAGCGCGGGGATTGGGCGAGACCCAGTACTTC. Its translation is CASSEARGLGETQYF.